This entry describes one T cell receptor beta chain. Its antigen is undetermined. An input of about 0.5 to 1 ug of RNA was subjected to reverse transcription using random hexamers. MiXCR was run by TCRdb on the immunoSEQ multiplex PCR reads, yielding one entry per CDR3 protein. Seen here are tens of thousands of distinct CDR3 sequences, approximately 95% observed once, and the top ten hold about 0.45%. These data come from a study of CD8 T cells in Susac syndrome. Study-wide results and limits: Expansion of Susac CD8+ clones peaked in TEMRA cells and in active patients.

This receptor was obtained from a human donor with Susac syndrome. Sequenced input: CD8+ T cells from PBMCs.

The CDR3 nucleotides are TGTGCCAGCAGCTTGCAGGATGAGCAGTTCTTC. Translation: CASSLQDEQFF. The chain combines TRBV7-9 with TRBJ2-1; D unresolved. Germline V gene lookup returns CDR1 SEHNR and CDR2 FQNEAQ (reference sequence). The CDR3 runs to 11 residues. Trimming shortened V by 3 bases and J by 8 bases, and 5 bases separated the two germline ends.